The 26 T cell receptor beta chains below all came from one sample that was sequenced in a study of T cells in women clearing cervical HPV infection. Assay used: immunoSEQ multiplex PCR; TCRdb lists only in-frame clones, some missing. This sample's table has about 26,000 clones. Sequencing input: blood buffy coat. Receptors were obtained from a woman between 18 and 70 years old with a cervical HPV16 infection that either progressed to CIN3+ or cleared (not recorded which).

A remark on this clone: The read terminates 3 residues ahead of where the CDR3 ends, so the germline J gene completes it. V usage is TRBV7-9 and J usage is TRBJ1-1; 8 nucleotides align to TRBD1. The CDR3 is made up of 15 amino acids. Looked up from germline, CDR1 is SEHNR and CDR2 is FQNEAQ (reference sequence). The part of the CDR3 DNA that was read is TGTGCCAGCAGCAACAGGGGGGGCCTCCAAGAGACA. Encoded protein: CASSNRGGLQET. The CDR3 in its entirety is CASSNRGGLQETAFF. The whole variable domain, remainder taken from reference TRBV7-9 and TRBJ1-1, is DTGVSQNPRHKITKRGQNVTFRCDPISEHNRLYWYRQTLGQGPEFLTYFQNEAQLEKSRLLSDRFSAERPKGSFSTLEIQRTEQGDSAMYLCASSNRGGLQETAFFGQGTRLTVV.

Concerning this clone itself: Read coverage stops 3 residues before the CDR3 terminus; the germline J gene supplies the remainder. The chain carries TRBV5-1 and TRBJ2-7; TRBD1 is a possible D gene (5 bases). The CDR3 runs 13 residues. The germline V gene encodes CDR1 SGHRS and CDR2 YFSETQ. Trimming took 1 base from V and 1 from J, leaving 6 bases between them. CDR3 in amino acids: CASSLTGSYEQYF. The DNA read from the CDR3 is TGCGCCAGCAGCTTGACAGGTTCCTACGAG.

Concerning this clone: The CDR3 is cut off 3 residues early in the read; its end comes from the germline J gene. This chain connects TRBV19 to TRBJ1-5; 11 nucleotides agree with TRBD1. The germline V gene encodes CDR1 LNHDA and CDR2 SQIVND (reference sequence). Trimming removed 5 bases from V and 4 bases from J; junction bases left unmatched: 4. This CDR3 comprises 15 residues. The CDR3 spells CASSRRDRGNQPQHF. Incomplete CDR3 DNA: TGTGCCAGTAGTCGCCGGGACAGGGGGAATCAGCCC.

On this clone: The read halts 3 residues ahead of the CDR3 end, with the missing end drawn from the germline J gene. The chain joins TRBV5-4 to TRBJ2-5; 10 bases line up with TRBD2. This CDR3 is built from 16 residues. Germline V CDR1 and CDR2: SGHNT, YYREEE (reference sequence). J lost 2 bases, V lost 1 base, and 5 bases had no gene match. The CDR3 is CASSLLLAGDQETQYF. CDR3 DNA, as far as it was read: TGTGCCAGCAGCTTGCTTCTAGCGGGGGATCAAGAGACC.

Of note for this clone: The read finishes 3 residues shy of the CDR3 end, and the germline J gene is used to complete it. The chain uses TRBV2 and TRBJ1-5; 8 nucleotides match TRBD1. Trimming cost V 5 bases and J 1 base; bases outside gene matches: 4. The CDR3 is 15 residues long. The germline V gene has CDR1 SNHLY and CDR2 FYNNEI. The CDR3 DNA, read in part, is TGTGCCAGCAGTCCCCCAGGGGGCAGCAATCAGCCC. Amino acid sequence: CASSPPGGSNQP. The full CDR3 is CASSPPGGSNQPQHF.

In regard to this clone: Read coverage stops 3 residues before the CDR3 terminus; the germline J gene supplies the remainder. V usage is TRBV20-1 and J usage is TRBJ2-5; 10 bases match TRBD1. J gave up 4 bases and V 1 base, and 12 bases lay outside the gene matches. The CDR3 contains 17 residues. CDR1 and CDR2 from the germline V gene are DFQATT and SNEGSKA (reference sequence). The sequenced part of the CDR3 DNA is TGCAGTGCTAGAGGCGACAGGGGGCAGGGGAGGGGAGAGACC. Translation gives CSARGDRGQGRGET. The full-length CDR3 reads as CSARGDRGQGRGETQYF.

With respect to this clone: Read sequence stops 3 residues before the CDR3 end, and the germline J gene provides the missing end. V and J are TRBV7-2 and TRBJ2-3, with D maybe TRBD2 (6 bases). The V gene's germline CDR1 is SGHTA and CDR2 FQGNSA. The CDR3 has 15 amino acids. V gave up 1 base and J gave up 2 bases, with 10 bases separating them. The DNA read from the CDR3 is TGTGCCAGCAGCTTAGTTAGCGGCAACACAGATACG. Its protein product is CASSLVSGNTDT. The CDR3 in its entirety is CASSLVSGNTDTQYF.

Comments on this clone: The DNA ends 3 residues before the CDR3 does, and the rest of the CDR3 is filled in from the germline J gene. The chain combines TRBV20-1 with TRBJ2-3; maybe TRBD1 (7 bases). V was pared by 0 bases and J by 6 bases, with 19 bases between. Germline CDR1 reads DFQATT; CDR2 reads SNEGSKA (reference sequence). The CDR3 loop spans 16 amino acids. Partial CDR3 DNA: TGCAGTGCTAGAGATTATTTGGAGGGGGCCGGGGATACG. Protein: CSARDYLEGAGDT. The entire CDR3 reads CSARDYLEGAGDTQYF.

Comment on this clone: The read finishes 3 residues shy of the CDR3 end, and the germline J gene is used to complete it. The chain uses TRBV5-4 and TRBJ1-1; 8 bases are shared with TRBD1. CDR1 is SGHNT, CDR2 YYREEE, per germline (reference sequence). The V and J ends lost 4 bases and 5 bases, in that order; junction bases with no gene match: 7. The CDR3 has 14 residues. The CDR3 DNA, read in part, is TGTGCCAGCAGCCTCGGACAGGGTAGGACTGAA. This gives the protein CASSLGQGRTE. The full-length CDR3 reads as CASSLGQGRTEAFF.

A remark on this clone: The read ends 3 residues shy of where the CDR3 ends; the end is completed using the germline J gene. The chain recombines TRBV19 with TRBJ2-7, with TRBD1 matching 9 bases. This CDR3 spans 16 amino acids. In germline, CDR1 is LNHDA, CDR2 SQIVND (reference sequence). Unmatched junction bases numbered 13, after V lost 5 bases and J lost 5 bases. Incomplete CDR3 DNA: TGTGCCAGTAGTTCGGCCCTCGGGACAGGGACCAACGAG. Its translation is CASSSALGTGTNE. The whole CDR3 region reads CASSSALGTGTNEQYF. The whole variable domain, remainder taken from reference TRBV19 and TRBJ2-7, is DGGITQSPKYLFRKEGQNVTLSCEQNLNHDAMYWYRQDPGQGLRLIYYSQIVNDFQKGDIAEGYSVSREKKESFPLTVTSAQKNPTAFYLCASSSALGTGTNEQYFGPGTRLTVT.

On this clone itself: Coverage ceases 3 residues before the CDR3 finishes, and the germline J gene fills in the end. The chain links TRBV11-3 to TRBJ2-7; possibly TRBD1 for D (6 bases). With 1 base removed from V and 3 bases from J, the gap between germline ends came to 13 bases. The CDR3 is made up of 15 amino acids. Per the germline V gene, CDR1 is SGHNT and CDR2 is YENEEA. The CDR3 here is CASSLVQGGDYEQYF. The DNA read from the CDR3 is TGTGCCAGCAGCTTAGTACAGGGTGGGGACTACGAG.

CDR3 bases read: TGTGCCAGCAGTTACCCTAGCACAGATACG. It encodes CASSYPSTDT. The CDR3 in full is CASSYPSTDTQYF. The chain employs TRBV6-2 or TRBV6-3 and TRBJ2-3; no clear D. The CDR3 is cut off 3 residues early in the read; its end comes from the germline J gene. The V gene lost 2 bases and the J gene lost 0 bases, with 3 bases spanning the gap. Germline CDR1 MNHEY, CDR2 SVGEGT. The CDR3 consists of 13 residues.

As regards this clone: The read is 3 residues too short to cover the CDR3 end, so that end is filled in from the germline J gene. The chain recombines TRBV18 with TRBJ2-7; D is unclear. Trimming stripped 3 bases from V and 0 bases from J, with 9 bases between. In germline, CDR1 is KGHSH, CDR2 LQKENI. CDR3 size: 14 residues. The covered CDR3 bases are TGTGCCAGCTCACCGCAGATGAGCTCCTACGAG. It yields the protein CASSPQMSSYE. The CDR3 as a whole reads CASSPQMSSYEQYF.

Points on this clone: The read ends 3 residues before the CDR3 terminus; that terminus is restored from the germline J gene. The gene calls are TRBV6-2 or TRBV6-3 and TRBJ1-1; D unclear. Germline CDR1 reads MNHEY; CDR2 reads SVGEGT. Between the trimmed V and J ends, which lost 2 bases and 6 bases, there was a span of 7 bases. The CDR3 has 12 residues. The part of the CDR3 DNA that was read is TGTGCCAGCAGTTACAACTTTGCTGAA. This translates into CASSYNFAE. The entire CDR3 protein reads CASSYNFAEAFF.

Turning to this clone: The CDR3 extends 3 residues past the end of the read, so its final part is completed from the germline J gene. This rearrangement joins TRBV12-3 or TRBV12-4 to TRBJ1-1, with TRBD1 matching over 9 bases. V was pared by 5 bases and J by 3 bases, with 13 bases of the junction left unmatched. CDR3 length: 17 amino acids. CDR3 in amino acids: CASSPIGTGREDTEAFF. The sequenced part of the CDR3 DNA is TGTGCCAGCAGTCCCATTGGGACAGGGCGAGAGGACACTGAA.

On this clone itself: The CDR3 is cut off 3 residues early in the read; its end comes from the germline J gene. J is TRBJ1-1 and V is TRBV5-1; 7 positions agree with TRBD1. Trimming removed 0 bases from V and 4 bases from J; junction bases left unmatched: 6. This CDR3 has 15 amino acids. Germline V gives CDR1 SGHRS, CDR2 YFSETQ. This CDR3 reads CASSLATGRGTEAFF. The CDR3 DNA, read in part, is TGCGCCAGCAGCTTGGCGACAGGGAGGGGCACTGAA.

With respect to this clone: The read ends 3 residues early relative to the CDR3; the germline J gene fills the gap. V and J are TRBV6-2 or TRBV6-3 and TRBJ1-5; D perhaps matches TRBD1 (6 bases). V was shortened by 8 bases and J by 0 bases, with 11 bases between the two germline ends. The CDR3 runs 14 residues. Germline values: CDR1 MNHEY, CDR2 SVGEGT. CDR3 region: CASRTDYSNQPQHF. The CDR3 DNA, read in part, is TGTGCCAGCCGGACAGACTATAGCAATCAGCCC.

For this clone: The read falls 3 residues short of the CDR3 end, and the missing part is taken from the germline J gene. The genes are TRBV18 and TRBJ1-1; 8 bases line up with TRBD1. J was trimmed by 4 bases and V by 6 bases; bases with no gene match: 10. The CDR3 extends over 15 amino acids. Germline CDR1 is KGHSH and CDR2 is LQKENI. The sequenced part of the CDR3 DNA is TGTGCCAGCTCGAAAAATCAGGGGGCTGGCACTGAA. Its protein is CASSKNQGAGTE. In full, the CDR3 is CASSKNQGAGTEAFF.

In regard to this clone: From the germline J gene comes the end of the CDR3, since the read stops 3 residues before it. This sequence joins TRBV7-2 and TRBJ1-1, with D possibly matching TRBD1 (5 bases). The length of the CDR3 is 13 residues. Germline CDR1 and CDR2: SGHTA and FQGNSA. Partial CDR3 DNA: TGTGCCAGCAGCGCCAATCCAGGGAACATT. Protein product: CASSANPGNI. The whole CDR3 sequence is CASSANPGNIAFF. Full variable domain (remainder filled in from reference TRBV7-2 and TRBJ1-1): GAGVSQSPSNKVTEKGKDVELRCDPISGHTALYWYRQSLGQGLEFLIYFQGNSAPDKSGLPSDRFSAERTGGSVSTLTIQRTQQEDSAVYLCASSANPGNIAFFGQGTRLTVV.

With respect to this clone: The CDR3 goes on 3 residues after the read ends, and that part is filled in from the germline J gene. The chain recombines TRBV7-2 with TRBJ2-7; TRBD1 matches at 8 bases. The germline CDR1 and CDR2 sequences are SGHTA and FQGNSA. V was pared by 1 base and J by 1 base, with 3 bases of the junction left unmatched. This CDR3 contains 15 residues. The CDR3: CASSLGQGLSYEQYF. The covered CDR3 bases are TGTGCCAGCAGCTTAGGACAGGGGCTTTCCTACGAG.

For this clone: Read data end 3 residues before the CDR3 end; the end is taken from the germline J gene. The chain couples TRBV5-1 to TRBJ2-2, with TRBD2 as a possible D gene (6 bases). The ends were cut back, 3 bases at V and 3 bases at J, with 12 bases in the middle. The CDR3 sequence is 15 residues long. Per the germline V gene, CDR1 is SGHRS and CDR2 is YFSETQ. The CDR3 spells CASSWGVADTGELFF. Incomplete CDR3 DNA: TGCGCCAGCAGCTGGGGCGTAGCGGACACCGGGGAG.

Remarks on this clone: The CDR3 end lies 3 residues beyond the end of the read and is filled in from the germline J gene. This sequence joins TRBV7-2 and TRBJ2-3; possible D gene TRBD2, 7 bases. The CDR3 is made up of 15 amino acids. CDR1 and CDR2 from the germline V gene are SGHTA and FQGNSA. The CDR3 is CASSLVGGRQETQYF. Incomplete CDR3 DNA: TGTGCCAGCAGCTTAGTGGGGGGGCGTCAAGAGACG.

As regards this clone: Read sequence stops 3 residues before the CDR3 end, and the germline J gene provides the missing end. This chain joins TRBV6-2 or TRBV6-3 and TRBJ1-2; TRBD1 agrees at 7 bases. Germline V gene data show CDR1 as MNHEY and CDR2 as SVGEGT. Trimming cost V 4 bases and J 5 bases; bases outside gene matches: 16. The CDR3 is made up of 17 amino acids. The CDR3 bases that were read are TGTGCCAGCAGTTTCGCTCACAACAGACAGGGAACTTATGGC. Translation gives CASSFAHNRQGTYG. The whole CDR3 is CASSFAHNRQGTYGYTF.

CDR3 DNA, as far as it was read: TGTGCCAGTAGTATTAATAGGCGGCCCAATCAGCCC. Its translation is CASSINRRPNQP. From start to end, the CDR3 is CASSINRRPNQPQHF. The rearrangement links TRBV19 to TRBJ1-5; unclear D gene. The read comes to an end 3 residues before the CDR3 does, leaving the germline J gene to fill in the end. This CDR3 is built from 15 residues. Trimming took off 3 bases at V and 3 bases at J, with 12 bases between the two ends. Germline V gene lookup returns CDR1 LNHDA and CDR2 SQIVND (reference sequence).

Comment on this clone: The CDR3 is cut off 3 residues early in the read; its end comes from the germline J gene. This chain uses TRBV5-1 with TRBJ2-1, with 10 positions matching TRBD2. V shed 2 bases and J 5 bases; nucleotides not matched to a gene: 10. The germline V gene encodes CDR1 SGHRS and CDR2 YFSETQ. The CDR3 is 17 residues long. Incomplete CDR3 DNA: TGCGCCAGCAGCTTCACCCACACTAGCGGGGCCAACAATGAG. Protein sequence: CASSFTHTSGANNE. The entire CDR3 reads CASSFTHTSGANNEQFF.

As to this clone: The read ends 3 residues shy of where the CDR3 ends; the end is completed using the germline J gene. J is TRBJ1-4 and V is TRBV4-2, with a possible D match to TRBD1 (5 bases). The germline CDR1 and CDR2 sequences are LGHNA and YNFKEQ. This CDR3 region has 13 residues. The V end lost 0 bases, the J end lost 10 bases, and 9 bases lay between the germline ends. The DNA read from the CDR3 is TGTGCCAGCAGCCAAGATACAGGAACAAAA. It yields the protein CASSQDTGTK. The entire CDR3 protein reads CASSQDTGTKLFF.